A single sample is the source of the 30 T cell receptor beta chains below, sequenced in a study of shared clonotypes between healthy human individuals. Naive CD8 cells were CD45RO-negative, positively selected for CCR7, excluding terminally differentiated effector memory CD45RA+ cells. Assay used: immunoSEQ multiplex PCR; TCRdb lists only in-frame clones, some missing. The table lists 700,000 to 950,000 clones, roughly 96% of them singletons. Sequencing was carried out using naive CD8+ T cells sorted from blood. All receptors derive from a man aged 25 to 40 in good health.

Here the CDR3 reads CSVEVDPGEQFF. In nucleotides, the CDR3 is TGCAGCGTTGAGGTTGACCCAGGGGAGCAGTTCTTC. The chain joins TRBV29-1 to TRBJ2-1; the D gene is possibly TRBD1 (5 bases). The ends were cut back, 3 bases at V and 10 bases at J, with 13 bases in the middle. Germline values: CDR1 SQVTM, CDR2 ANQGSEA. This CDR3 spans 12 amino acids.

The V and J genes are TRBV2 and TRBJ2-7; 9 nucleotides match TRBD1. This CDR3 is built from 17 residues. CDR1 and CDR2 from the germline V gene are SNHLY and FYNNEI. After removal of 6 bases from V and 4 bases from J, the junction contained 16 bases not matched to a gene. The CDR3 nucleotides read TGTGCCAGCAGGCCCACGGGACAGGGCTCCCTCAGATACGAGCAGTACTTC. This sequence encodes CASRPTGQGSLRYEQYF.

This chain uses TRBV13 with TRBJ2-1; TRBD1 or TRBD2 may be the D gene (6 bases each). V was pared by 4 bases and J by 7 bases, with 11 bases between. This CDR3 comprises 13 residues. Germline V gene sequence: CDR1 PRHDT, CDR2 FYEKMQ (reference sequence). CDR3 region: CASSSGGVNEQFF. The CDR3 coding sequence is TGTGCCAGCAGCTCCGGGGGCGTGAATGAGCAGTTCTTC.

The chain has TRBV7-9 and TRBJ2-2; TRBD2 aligns across 8 bases. Germline loops: CDR1 SEHNR, CDR2 FQNEAQ (reference sequence). This CDR3 comprises 16 residues. The V segment lost 5 bases and the J segment 2 bases; nucleotides outside the gene matches: 7. The CDR3 DNA follows: TGTGCCAGCAGCCCTCGGGAGGGGCGAAACACCGGGGAGCTGTTTTTT. Its protein product is CASSPREGRNTGELFF.

V usage is TRBV5-1 and J usage is TRBJ1-4; D is uncertain. V lost 4 bases, J lost 3 bases, and 16 bases lay in between. The CDR3 length is 16 residues. From germline, CDR1 is SGHRS and CDR2 YFSETQ. The CDR3 sequence is CASSPRTREANEKLFF. The DNA for the CDR3 is TGCGCCAGCAGCCCACGGACCCGGGAAGCTAATGAAAAACTGTTTTTT.

The chain has TRBV28 and TRBJ2-7, with unresolved D. The V end was cut by 6 bases, the J end by 2 bases, with 8 bases between. The CDR3 consists of 12 residues. Germline V lookup: CDR1 MDHEN, CDR2 SYDVKM. DNA of the CDR3: TGTGCCAGCAGCACAACGGCCTACGAGCAGTACTTC. Translating gives CASSTTAYEQYF. Together with reference TRBV28 and TRBJ2-7, the CDR3 gives the full variable domain: DVKVTQSSRYLVKRTGEKVFLECVQDMDHENMFWYRQDPGLGLRLIYFSYDVKMKEKGDIPEGYSVSREKKERFSLILESASTNQTSMYLCASSTTAYEQYFGPGTRLTVT.

V gene TRBV6-1 combines with J gene TRBJ1-3; D unclear. The CDR3 consists of 14 residues. Germline V gene data show CDR1 as MNHNS and CDR2 as SASEGT. V was pared by 3 bases and J by 2 bases, with 8 bases between. In DNA form, the CDR3 reads TGTGCCAGCAGTGATTGGGGTGCTGGAAACACCATATATTTT. Its protein product is CASSDWGAGNTIYF.

J is TRBJ1-1 and V is TRBV6-1; D is unresolved. Trimming took 7 bases from V and 0 from J, leaving 15 bases between them. Germline V gene lookup returns CDR1 MNHNS and CDR2 SASEGT. This CDR3 region has 15 residues. The CDR3 nucleotides read TGTGCCAGCACTCGAGGTGGGCATATGAACACTGAAGCTTTCTTT. Its protein is CASTRGGHMNTEAFF.

V and J are TRBV18 and TRBJ2-3; 7 nucleotides match TRBD2. This CDR3 has 18 residues. The trim removed 2 bases at V and 2 bases at J, leaving 13 bases unmatched. CDR1 KGHSH and CDR2 LQKENI come from the germline V gene. The CDR3 here is CASSPKSMIAGFTDTQYF. The CDR3 DNA is TGTGCCAGCTCACCAAAGTCGATGATAGCGGGTTTCACAGATACGCAGTATTTT.

V is TRBV27 and J is TRBJ2-7, with TRBD1 as a possible D gene (6 bases). V lost 5 bases and J lost 0, with 14 bases in between. Germline CDR1 MNHEY, CDR2 SMNVEV (reference sequence). The CDR3 loop spans 15 amino acids. CDR3 sequence reads: CASSTGTISSYEQYF. Written as DNA, the CDR3 is TGTGCCAGCAGTACCGGGACAATCAGCTCCTACGAGCAGTACTTC.

The V gene is TRBV7-2, the J gene TRBJ2-7; D gene ambiguous. The CDR3 sequence is 11 residues long. In germline, CDR1 is SGHTA, CDR2 FQGNSA. V lost 4 bases and J 2 bases, leaving 3 bases between the germline ends. The CDR3 loop reads CASSYAYEQYF. CDR3 nucleotides: TGTGCCAGCAGCTACGCCTACGAGCAGTACTTC.

The sample holds one count of this clone. This chain uses TRBV28 with TRBJ2-7, with D uncertain. The germline V gene has CDR1 MDHEN and CDR2 SYDVKM. Trimming shortened V by 5 bases and J by 3 bases, and 17 bases separated the two germline ends. The CDR3 is 15 amino acids. The CDR3 DNA is TGTGCCAGCAGTGGCCTCGATCTTACACTCTACGAGCAGTACTTC. Translating it yields CASSGLDLTLYEQYF.

The chain joins TRBV28 to TRBJ2-7; 10 nucleotides match TRBD2. CDR3 size: 16 residues. Germline-derived CDR1 and CDR2 are MDHEN and SYDVKM. Unmatched junction bases numbered 10, after V lost 5 bases and J lost 3 bases. CDR3 in amino acids: CASSPIGTSENYEQYF. Here the CDR3 DNA reads TGTGCCAGCAGTCCAATTGGGACTAGCGAAAACTACGAGCAGTACTTC.

The rearrangement joins TRBV11-2 to TRBJ1-1; unclear D gene. The CDR3 totals 13 residues. Trimming shortened V by 3 bases and J by 2 bases, and 7 bases separated the two germline ends. The germline gives CDR1 SGHAT, CDR2 FQNNGV. CDR3 nucleotide sequence: TGTGCCAGCAGCTTCAGGTTTAACACTGAAGCTTTCTTT. Its translation: CASSFRFNTEAFF.

The chain couples TRBV4-1 to TRBJ1-1; D unclear. Germline assignment: CDR1 MGHRA and CDR2 YSYEKL. This CDR3 comprises 14 residues. V lost 0 bases and J lost 0, with 5 bases in between. The CDR3 protein is CASSQEGLNTEAFF. The CDR3 nucleotides read TGCGCCAGCAGCCAAGAAGGACTGAACACTGAAGCTTTCTTT.

The DNA for the CDR3 is TGTGCCAGCAGTTACCATCGGCCCCCTGGGGCCAACGTCCTGACTTTC. Protein: CASSYHRPPGANVLTF. The chain links TRBV6-5 to TRBJ2-6; D is uncertain. The ends were cut back, 2 bases at V and 2 bases at J, with 10 bases in the middle. The CDR3 consists of 16 residues. Per germline, CDR1 MNHEY and CDR2 SVGAGI.

The chain employs TRBV11-1 and TRBJ2-3, with D perhaps matching TRBD1 (6 bases). The V end lost 1 base, the J end lost 1 base, and 9 bases lay between the germline ends. Germline V lookup: CDR1 SGHAT, CDR2 FQDESV (reference sequence). This CDR3 has 15 amino acids. The CDR3 coding sequence is TGTGCCAGCAGCTTAGGGAGACAGGGCACAGATACGCAGTATTTT. Translation gives CASSLGRQGTDTQYF.

The chain joins TRBV9 to TRBJ2-1, with TRBD1 identical over 9 bases. Germline lookup yields CDR1 SGDLS and CDR2 YYNGEE. This CDR3 has 15 residues. V was clipped by 0 bases and J by 7 bases; unmatched bases: 5. The CDR3 loop reads CASSVGQGVGNEQFF. The CDR3 coding sequence is TGTGCCAGCAGCGTAGGACAGGGGGTAGGGAATGAGCAGTTCTTC.

This chain's CDR3 is CASSRVGEQFF. CDR3 nucleotides: TGTGCCAGCAGCCGAGTCGGTGAGCAGTTCTTC. This chain connects TRBV28 to TRBJ2-1; D is unresolved. V lost 6 bases and J lost 9, with 9 bases in between. The germline gives CDR1 MDHEN, CDR2 SYDVKM. The CDR3 contains 11 residues. Complete variable domain (other parts from reference TRBV28 and TRBJ2-1): DVKVTQSSRYLVKRTGEKVFLECVQDMDHENMFWYRQDPGLGLRLIYFSYDVKMKEKGDIPEGYSVSREKKERFSLILESASTNQTSMYLCASSRVGEQFFGPGTRLTVL.

The chain has TRBV7-9 and TRBJ2-2; 9 nucleotides align to TRBD1. Germline loops: CDR1 SEHNR, CDR2 FQNEAQ (reference sequence). The CDR3 runs 16 residues. The V and J ends lost 5 bases and 2 bases, in that order; junction bases with no gene match: 6. CDR3 in amino acids: CASSPPGQGNTGELFF. CDR3 nucleotide sequence: TGTGCCAGCAGCCCTCCGGGACAGGGTAACACCGGGGAGCTGTTTTTT.

This clone was picked up a small number of times. The rearrangement joins TRBV29-1 to TRBJ2-7; D possibly corresponds to TRBD1 (6 bases). CDR1 is SQVTM and CDR2 is ANQGSEA in the germline V gene. Trimming took off 7 bases at V and 6 bases at J, with 16 bases between the two ends. The CDR3 has 12 amino acids. CDR3 protein: CSAQGLAAEQYF. The CDR3 region has the DNA TGCAGCGCACAGGGTCTCGCCGCCGAGCAGTACTTC.

This chain links TRBV28 with TRBJ2-1; D remains ambiguous. Trimming took off 1 base at V and 0 bases at J, with 10 bases between the two ends. The CDR3 has 16 amino acids. Looked up from germline, CDR1 is MDHEN and CDR2 is SYDVKM. CDR3 nucleotides: TGTGCCAGCAGTTTATTAAGATCGAGCTCCTACAATGAGCAGTTCTTC. Protein: CASSLLRSSSYNEQFF.

V is TRBV4-1 and J is TRBJ2-3; D might be TRBD1 or TRBD2, each matching 5 bases. The CDR3 is 14 amino acids. With 3 bases removed from V and 6 bases from J, the gap between germline ends came to 13 bases. Germline V gives CDR1 MGHRA, CDR2 YSYEKL. CDR3 coding DNA: TGCGCCAGCAGCCATAGGGACGGGCTTGATACGCAGTATTTT. It yields the protein CASSHRDGLDTQYF.

This chain joins TRBV19 and TRBJ2-7, with D perhaps TRBD1 (5 bases). Germline CDR1 is LNHDA and CDR2 is SQIVND (reference sequence). V was pared by 5 bases and J by 2 bases, with 16 bases between. The CDR3 extends over 15 amino acids. The CDR3 loop is CASSLGRGKAYEQYF. For the CDR3, the DNA is TGTGCCAGTAGTTTGGGAAGGGGCAAAGCCTACGAGCAGTACTTC.

The chain uses TRBV9 and TRBJ2-7; D remains ambiguous. CDR3 length: 15 residues. Trimming removed 5 bases at V and 7 bases at J, with 22 bases between. Germline lookup yields CDR1 SGDLS and CDR2 YYNGEE. The CDR3 reads CASRKSPGPVGEQYF. The CDR3 region has the DNA TGTGCCAGCAGAAAGTCACCGGGCCCTGTGGGAGAGCAGTACTTC. The variable domain in full, completed from reference TRBV9 and TRBJ2-7, reads DSGVTQTPKHLITATGQRVTLRCSPRSGDLSVYWYQQSLDQGLQFLIQYYNGEERAKGNILERFSAQQFPDLHSELNLSSLELGDSALYFCASRKSPGPVGEQYFGPGTRLTVT.

The V gene is TRBV5-1, the J gene TRBJ2-3, with D possibly called TRBD1 or TRBD2 (6 bases each). CDR3 size: 15 residues. Looked up from germline, CDR1 is SGHRS and CDR2 is YFSETQ. V lost 7 bases to trimming and J lost 0 bases, with 15 bases between them. The DNA for the CDR3 is TGCGCCAGCGGACAGCGGGCGTCTAGCACAGATACGCAGTATTTT. Translated: CASGQRASSTDTQYF.

The chain employs TRBV2 and TRBJ2-3; TRBD1 aligns across 9 bases. CDR3 size: 16 residues. The germline CDR1 and CDR2 sequences are SNHLY and FYNNEI. The V gene end was trimmed by 6 bases and the J gene end by 1 base; junction bases not matched to a gene: 8. DNA of the CDR3: TGTGCCAGCAGCGGTTTTAGGACAGGGGGCACAGATACGCAGTATTTT. Protein: CASSGFRTGGTDTQYF.

The genes are TRBV7-6 and TRBJ2-1; no definite D call. The V end was cut by 4 bases, the J end by 2 bases, with 12 bases between. The V gene's germline CDR1 is SGHVS and CDR2 FNYEAQ. The CDR3 is 15 residues long. CDR3 coding DNA: TGTGCCAGCAGCTCCCGTATCGGAACCTACAATGAGCAGTTCTTC. Its translation: CASSSRIGTYNEQFF.

The chain employs TRBV29-1 and TRBJ2-3; TRBD2 matches 12 bases. Unmatched junction bases numbered 22, after V lost 6 bases and J lost 3 bases. CDR1 and CDR2 (germline): SQVTM, ANQGSEA. The CDR3 spans 20 residues. DNA of the CDR3: TGCAGCGTCTCGCTACTTGATCTTAGACTAGCGGGAGCTTGGACAGATACGCAGTATTTT. This encodes CSVSLLDLRLAGAWTDTQYF.

This clone occurred once. The rearrangement uses TRBV4-1 and TRBJ2-1; 7 positions agree with TRBD1. In germline, CDR1 is MGHRA, CDR2 YSYEKL. Trimming at V came to 6 bases and at J to 4 bases, leaving 6 bases not matched to a gene. CDR3 length: 14 amino acids. The CDR3 region is CASRQTGSYNEQFF. The CDR3, as DNA: TGCGCCAGCAGACAGACAGGGTCTTACAATGAGCAGTTCTTC.